This entry lists 7 T cell receptor beta chains sequenced from one sample in a study of blood T cell repertoires in COVID-19 (dated by TCRdb to 2019 to 2021). The library was produced with the immunoSEQ multiplex PCR assay. The immuneACCESS repertoire file appears here via TCRdb, limited to in-frame rearrangements. These files lack a portion of the clones; in checked studies, under half of the deficit traces to unresolved V genes, and the cause of the others is not known. The sample data list fewer than 75,000 clones, and 86% of these were observed just once. 3.5% to 5% of the sample goes to the ten largest clones. What was sequenced was peripheral blood. Receptors were obtained from a man aged 50 to 60 with active COVID-19.

CDR3 protein: CASSWGELRNTIYF. The CDR3 region has the DNA TGTGCCAGCAGCTGGGGGGAATTACGAAACACCATATATTTT. The gene calls are TRBV11-3 and TRBJ1-3; D is possibly TRBD1 (5 bases). The CDR3 runs to 14 residues. With 4 bases removed from V and 5 bases from J, the gap between germline ends came to 12 bases. Per the germline V gene, CDR1 is SGHNT and CDR2 is YENEEA.

The genes are TRBV6-4 and TRBJ2-3, with D uncertain. The CDR3 has 17 residues. V gave up 0 bases and J gave up 6 bases, with 19 bases separating them. Germline CDR1 MRHNA, CDR2 SNTAGT. CDR3 bases: TGTGCCAGCAGTGACTCGAGGATTCCGAGCCGTTGGGATACGCAGTATTTT. It codes for CASSDSRIPSRWDTQYF.

The rearrangement uses TRBV4-1 and TRBJ2-6; 8 nucleotides line up with TRBD1. The CDR3 runs 18 residues. Unmatched junction bases numbered 11, after V lost 3 bases and J lost 4 bases. CDR1 and CDR2 from the germline V gene are MGHRA and YSYEKL. This chain's CDR3 is CASSQGTGLPGGANVLTF. CDR3 coding DNA: TGCGCCAGCAGCCAGGGGACAGGCCTCCCGGGGGGGGCCAACGTCCTGACTTTC.

The rearrangement joins TRBV6-5 to TRBJ1-1, with 8 nucleotides matching TRBD1. Germline CDR1 MNHEY, CDR2 SVGAGI. This CDR3 is built from 15 residues. V gave up 4 bases and J gave up 0 bases; unmatched junction bases: 4. The CDR3 DNA follows: TGTGCCAGCAGTTCAGGGGGCGTCATGAACACTGAAGCTTTCTTT. Its translation is CASSSGGVMNTEAFF.

This chain joins TRBV7-9 and TRBJ2-7; weak D call: TRBD1 (6 bases). V shed 5 bases and J shed 6 bases, with 17 bases lying between them. Germline V gives CDR1 SEHNR, CDR2 FQNEAQ (reference sequence). The CDR3 sequence is 14 residues long. CDR3 region: CASSPEPGAREQYF. CDR3 DNA sequence: TGTGCCAGCAGCCCAGAGCCAGGGGCTCGCGAGCAGTACTTC.

The genes are TRBV10-3 and TRBJ1-5; tentative D call: TRBD1 (5 bases). Deletions cut 3 bases from V and 3 bases from J, with 12 bases between. The length of the CDR3 is 15 residues. Germline V gene data show CDR1 as ENHRY and CDR2 as SYGVKD. For the CDR3, the DNA is TGTGCCATCAGTGAAGAAGGGGCCAACAATCAGCCCCAGCATTTT. Translating gives CAISEEGANNQPQHF.

V and J are TRBV12-3 or TRBV12-4 and TRBJ2-3, with D unresolved. Deletions cut 7 bases from V and 2 bases from J, with 7 bases between. The CDR3 sequence is 12 residues long. The CDR3 sequence: CASTRYTDTQYF. The CDR3 nucleotides are TGTGCCAGCACTCGTTACACAGATACGCAGTATTTT.